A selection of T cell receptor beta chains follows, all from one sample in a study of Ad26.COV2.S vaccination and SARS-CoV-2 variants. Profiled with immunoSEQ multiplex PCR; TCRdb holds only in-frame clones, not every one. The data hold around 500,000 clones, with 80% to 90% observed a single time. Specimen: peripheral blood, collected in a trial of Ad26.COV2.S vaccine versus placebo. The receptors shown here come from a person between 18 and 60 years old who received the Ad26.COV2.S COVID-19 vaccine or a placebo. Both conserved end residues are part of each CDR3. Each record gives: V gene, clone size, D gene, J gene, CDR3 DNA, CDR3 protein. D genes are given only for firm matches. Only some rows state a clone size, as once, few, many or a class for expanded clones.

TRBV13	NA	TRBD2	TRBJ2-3	TGTGCCAGCAGCCAGCCACTAGCGGGGGCAAGCACAGATACGCAGTATTTT	CASSQPLAGASTDTQYF
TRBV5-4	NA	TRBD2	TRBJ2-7	TGTGCCAGCAGGGAATTGGGGCCTAGCGGGACTTACTACGAGCAGTACTTC	CASRELGPSGTYYEQYF
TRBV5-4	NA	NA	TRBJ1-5	TGTGCCAGCAGCTTGGCGGGGGGTCAGCCCCAGCATTTT	CASSLAGGQPQHF
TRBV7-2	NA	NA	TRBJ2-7	TGTGCCAGCAGCTTTGGGACATTTGCGAGCTCCTACGAGCAGTACTTC	CASSFGTFASSYEQYF
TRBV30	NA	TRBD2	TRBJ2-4	TGTGCCTGGAGTGGGACTAGCGGGACCGTAGTCATTCAGTACTTC	CAWSGTSGTVVIQYF
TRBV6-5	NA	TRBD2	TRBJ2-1	TGTGCCAGCAAGGTGGCTAGCGGAGCCTACAATGAGCAGTTCTTC	CASKVASGAYNEQFF
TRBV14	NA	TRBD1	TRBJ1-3	TGTGCCAGCAGCCAATGGGGACAGGGGACTGGAAACACCATATATTTT	CASSQWGQGTGNTIYF
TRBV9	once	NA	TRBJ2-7	TGTGCCAGCAGCGTAGGGGTTGGGGGTGGGATCTACGAGCAGTACTTC	CASSVGVGGGIYEQYF
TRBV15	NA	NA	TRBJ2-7	TGTGCCACCAGCAGAGACAGGTCGTACGAGCAGTACTTC	CATSRDRSYEQYF
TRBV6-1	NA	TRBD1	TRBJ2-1	TGTGCCAGCAGTGTACACCAGGGGGCAGGGAACAATGAGCAGTTCTTC	CASSVHQGAGNNEQFF
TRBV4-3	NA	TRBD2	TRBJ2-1	TGCGCCAGCAGCCAAGCGGGGGGACTAGATGTTTATGAGCAGTTCTTC	CASSQAGGLDVYEQFF
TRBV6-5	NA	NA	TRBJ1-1	TGTGCCAGCAGTCCCCAAATCCTGAGCACTGAAGCTTTCTTT	CASSPQILSTEAFF
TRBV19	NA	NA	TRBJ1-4	TGTGCCAGTAGTTTCCGAGCAGGGTATCCTAATGAAAAACTGTTTTTT	CASSFRAGYPNEKLFF
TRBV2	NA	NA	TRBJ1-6	TGTGCCAGCAGTGGAGACAATTCACCCCTCCACTTT	CASSGDNSPLHF
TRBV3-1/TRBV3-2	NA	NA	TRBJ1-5	TGTGCCAGCAGCCAAGATAAGGGGAGCAATCAGCCCCAGCATTTT	CASSQDKGSNQPQHF
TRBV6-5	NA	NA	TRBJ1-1	TGTGCCAGCAGTTACCACGACAGGTTTGATGAAGCTTTCTTT	CASSYHDRFDEAFF
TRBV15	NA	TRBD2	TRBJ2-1	TGTGCCACCAGTCCAAGCGGGAGGGCGTTCGATGAGCAGTTCTTC	CATSPSGRAFDEQFF
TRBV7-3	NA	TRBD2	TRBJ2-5	TGTGCCAGCAGCCCACACGGACTAGCGGGAGAGACCCAGTACTTC	CASSPHGLAGETQYF
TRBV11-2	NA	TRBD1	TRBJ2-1	TGTGCCAGCAGCCCTAGACAGGGAATGAATGAGCAGTTCTTC	CASSPRQGMNEQFF
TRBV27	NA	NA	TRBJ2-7	TGTGCCAGCAGTTTAGGAGGATACGAGCAGTACTTC	CASSLGGYEQYF
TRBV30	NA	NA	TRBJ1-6	TGTGCCTGGAGGATTGGGTCGGGGGGCGCGTATAATTCACCCCTCCACTTT	CAWRIGSGGAYNSPLHF
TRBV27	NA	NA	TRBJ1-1	TGTGCCAGCAGTTTTCGGGGGTCTCACACTGAAGCTTTCTTT	CASSFRGSHTEAFF
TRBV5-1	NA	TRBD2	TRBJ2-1	TGCGCCAGCAGCCCCCAGAGCGGGAGGGGCGGTGAGCAGTTCTTC	CASSPQSGRGGEQFF
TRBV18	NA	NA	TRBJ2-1	TGTGCCAGCTCACCACTAGGCTTCGGCTCCTACAATGAGCAGTTCTTC	CASSPLGFGSYNEQFF
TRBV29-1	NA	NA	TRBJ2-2	TGCAGCGTTGGTATGGGGCGAAACACCGGGGAGCTGTTTTTT	CSVGMGRNTGELFF
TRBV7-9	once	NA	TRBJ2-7	TGTGCCAGCAGCACACCGCCCGGACATAGCTCCTACGAGCAGTACTTC	CASSTPPGHSSYEQYF
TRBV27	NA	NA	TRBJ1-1	TGTGCCAGCAGTTTAGTGACACCACCTCTGAAGGACACTGAAGCTTTCTTT	CASSLVTPPLKDTEAFF
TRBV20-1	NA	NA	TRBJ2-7	TGCAGTGCTAGTCTATCAGGATTCGGGGCGAAGAACGAGCAGTACTTC	CSASLSGFGAKNEQYF
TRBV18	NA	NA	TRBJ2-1	TGTGCCAGCTCACCACCGAGCTACAATGAGCAGTTCTTC	CASSPPSYNEQFF
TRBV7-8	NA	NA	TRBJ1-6	TGTGCCAGCAGCCCGAAGGGTTCGGGCTCCTATAATTCACCCCTCCACTTT	CASSPKGSGSYNSPLHF
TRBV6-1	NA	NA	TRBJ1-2	TGTGCCAGCAGTGAATTTGAAGGGAGGGGTGGCTACACCTTC	CASSEFEGRGGYTF
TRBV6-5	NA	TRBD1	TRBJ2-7	TGTGCCACCGGGACAGGGTTCTACGAGCAGTACTTC	CATGTGFYEQYF
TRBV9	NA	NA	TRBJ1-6	TGTGCCAGCAGCGCCCGGACTGGGAATTCACCCCTCCACTTT	CASSARTGNSPLHF
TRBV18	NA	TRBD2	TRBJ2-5	TGTGCCAGCTCACATAAGAGGGACTATCAAGAGACCCAGTACTTC	CASSHKRDYQETQYF
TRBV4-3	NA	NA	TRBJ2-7	TGCGCCAGCAGCGTGGCCCGGGGAGCGACCTACGAGCAGTACTTC	CASSVARGATYEQYF
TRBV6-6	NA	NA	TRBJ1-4	TGTGCCAGCAGTTACTCAGGAGGGTCTCTCAATGAAAAACTGTTTTTT	CASSYSGGSLNEKLFF
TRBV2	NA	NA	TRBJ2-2	TGTGCCAGCAGGAGGGTCCTAAACACCGGGGAGCTGTTTTTT	CASRRVLNTGELFF
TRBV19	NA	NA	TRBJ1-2	TGTGCCAGTAATGTGGTAGGCTATGGCTACACCTTC	CASNVVGYGYTF
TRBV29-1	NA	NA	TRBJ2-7	TGCAGCGTTGGGGGCAGGTTCGGATACGAGCAGTACTTC	CSVGGRFGYEQYF
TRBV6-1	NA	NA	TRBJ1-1	TGTGCCAGCAGTGAAGCATGGGGAACCCCCCTCACTGAAGCTTTCTTT	CASSEAWGTPLTEAFF
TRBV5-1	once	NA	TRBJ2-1	TGCGCCAGCAGCTTTTTCCCAAAGGGGCTTGGGGGCCCCTACAATGAGCAGTTCTTC	CASSFFPKGLGGPYNEQFF
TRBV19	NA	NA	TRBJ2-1	TGTGCCAGTACTTTTCGGGGGCCTATCCCTTTGTCCTACAATGAGCAGTTCTTC	CASTFRGPIPLSYNEQFF
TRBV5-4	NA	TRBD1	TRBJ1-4	TGTGCCAGCAGCTTGGGGGGACAGGGTGTGGAAAAACTGTTTTTT	CASSLGGQGVEKLFF
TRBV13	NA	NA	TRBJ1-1	TGTGCCAGCCACACTCTAGGACGGCCTGAAGCTTTCTTT	CASHTLGRPEAFF
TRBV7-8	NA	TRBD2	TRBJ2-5	TGTGCCAGCAGCTTAAACCAGCGGGGGGGCCGGGAGACCCAGTACTTC	CASSLNQRGGRETQYF
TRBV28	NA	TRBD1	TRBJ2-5	TGTGCCAGCAGTCTAGAACAGGGGGCCAAGGAGACCCAGTACTTC	CASSLEQGAKETQYF
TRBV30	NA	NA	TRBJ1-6	TGTGCCTTAGGTGGGGGCCAAAATTCACCCCTCCACTTT	CALGGGQNSPLHF
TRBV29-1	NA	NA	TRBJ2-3	TGCAGCGTTGTTACAACCCAAAGCACAGATACGCAGTATTTT	CSVVTTQSTDTQYF
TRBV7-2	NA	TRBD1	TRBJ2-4	TGTGCCAGCAGCACGGCCGGGACAGCCCGTTCCCGTTACTTC	CASSTAGTARSRYF
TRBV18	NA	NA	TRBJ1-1	TGTGCCAGCTCACCAAGGGAGTTGAGCGCTGAAGCTTTCTTT	CASSPRELSAEAFF
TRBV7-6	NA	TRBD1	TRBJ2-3	TGTGCCAGCAGCCGCGGGACAGGCTTCACAGATACGCAGTATTTT	CASSRGTGFTDTQYF
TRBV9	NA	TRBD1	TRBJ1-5	TGTGCCAGCAGCTCAGGGGGTTCTGGTCAGCCCCAGCATTTT	CASSSGGSGQPQHF
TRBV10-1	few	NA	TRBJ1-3	TGCGCCAGCACCCAACCTGGGAGGAGCTCTGGAAACACCATATATTTT	CASTQPGRSSGNTIYF